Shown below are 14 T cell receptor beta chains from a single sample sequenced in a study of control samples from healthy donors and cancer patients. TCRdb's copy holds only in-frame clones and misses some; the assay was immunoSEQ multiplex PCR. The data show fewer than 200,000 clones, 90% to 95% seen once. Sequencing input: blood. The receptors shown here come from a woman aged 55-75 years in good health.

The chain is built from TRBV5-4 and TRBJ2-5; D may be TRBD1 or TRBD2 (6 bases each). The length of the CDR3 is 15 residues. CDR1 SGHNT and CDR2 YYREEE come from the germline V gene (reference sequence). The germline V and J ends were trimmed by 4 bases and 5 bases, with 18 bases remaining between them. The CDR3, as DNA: TGTGCCAGCAGCCTCCCTGGTCGGGGGCCGGAGACCCAGTACTTC. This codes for CASSLPGRGPETQYF.

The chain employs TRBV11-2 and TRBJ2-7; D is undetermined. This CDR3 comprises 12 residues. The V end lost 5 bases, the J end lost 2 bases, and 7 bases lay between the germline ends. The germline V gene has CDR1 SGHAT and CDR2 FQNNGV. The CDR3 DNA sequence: TGTGCCAGCAGCCCTCGCCCCTACGAGCAGTACTTC. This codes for CASSPRPYEQYF.

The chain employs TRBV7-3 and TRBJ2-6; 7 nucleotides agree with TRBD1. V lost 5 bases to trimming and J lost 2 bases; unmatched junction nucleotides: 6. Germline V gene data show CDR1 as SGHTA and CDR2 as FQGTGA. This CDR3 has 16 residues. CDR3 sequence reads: CASSHADRAGANVLTF. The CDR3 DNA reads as TGTGCCAGCAGCCACGCCGACAGGGCTGGGGCCAACGTCCTGACTTTC.

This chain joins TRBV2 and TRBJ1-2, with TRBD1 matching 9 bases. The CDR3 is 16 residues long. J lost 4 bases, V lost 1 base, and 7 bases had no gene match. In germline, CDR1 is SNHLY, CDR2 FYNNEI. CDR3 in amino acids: CASSEDGQGRAYGYTF. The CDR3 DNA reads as TGTGCCAGCAGTGAAGATGGACAGGGGAGGGCCTATGGCTACACCTTC.

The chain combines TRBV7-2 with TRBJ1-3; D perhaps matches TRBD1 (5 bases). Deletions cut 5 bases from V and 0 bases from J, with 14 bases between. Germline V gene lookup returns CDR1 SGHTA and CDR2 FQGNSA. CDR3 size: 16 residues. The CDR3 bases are TGTGCCAGCAGCCCTGGGGGGAAGAGCTCTGGAAACACCATATATTTT. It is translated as CASSPGGKSSGNTIYF. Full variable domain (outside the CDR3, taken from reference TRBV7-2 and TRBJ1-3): GAGVSQSPSNKVTEKGKDVELRCDPISGHTALYWYRQSLGQGLEFLIYFQGNSAPDKSGLPSDRFSAERTGGSVSTLTIQRTQQEDSAVYLCASSPGGKSSGNTIYFGEGSWLTVV.

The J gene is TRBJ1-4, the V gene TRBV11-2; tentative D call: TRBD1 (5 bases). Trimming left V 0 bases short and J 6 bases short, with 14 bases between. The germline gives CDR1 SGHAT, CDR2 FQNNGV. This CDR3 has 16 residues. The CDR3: CASSLDSYRIHEKLFF. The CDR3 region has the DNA TGTGCCAGCAGCTTAGACAGTTACAGGATTCATGAAAAACTGTTTTTT.

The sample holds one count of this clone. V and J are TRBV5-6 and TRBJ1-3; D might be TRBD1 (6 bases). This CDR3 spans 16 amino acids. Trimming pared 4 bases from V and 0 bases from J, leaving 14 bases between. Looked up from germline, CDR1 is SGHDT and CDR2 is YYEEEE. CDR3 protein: CASSRKGHLSGNTIYF. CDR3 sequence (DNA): TGTGCCAGCAGCCGTAAGGGACACCTCTCTGGAAACACCATATATTTT.

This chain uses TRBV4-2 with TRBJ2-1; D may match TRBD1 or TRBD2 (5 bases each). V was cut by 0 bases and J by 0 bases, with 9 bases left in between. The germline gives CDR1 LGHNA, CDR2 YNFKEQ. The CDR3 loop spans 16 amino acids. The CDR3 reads CASSQDEGYSYNEQFF. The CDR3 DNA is TGTGCCAGCAGCCAAGATGAGGGGTACTCCTACAATGAGCAGTTCTTC.

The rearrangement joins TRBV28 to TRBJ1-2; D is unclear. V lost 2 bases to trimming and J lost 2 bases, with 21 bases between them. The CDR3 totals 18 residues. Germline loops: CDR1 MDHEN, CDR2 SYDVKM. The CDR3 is CASSLAGPSSAENYGYTF. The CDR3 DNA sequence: TGTGCCAGCAGTTTAGCCGGGCCCTCTTCGGCAGAGAACTATGGCTACACCTTC.

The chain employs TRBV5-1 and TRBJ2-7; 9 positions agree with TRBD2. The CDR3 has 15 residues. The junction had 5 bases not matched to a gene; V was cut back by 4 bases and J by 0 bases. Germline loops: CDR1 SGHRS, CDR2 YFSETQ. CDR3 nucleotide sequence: TGCGCCAGCAGCGGGTTAGCGGGGGACTCCTACGAGCAGTACTTC. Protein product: CASSGLAGDSYEQYF.

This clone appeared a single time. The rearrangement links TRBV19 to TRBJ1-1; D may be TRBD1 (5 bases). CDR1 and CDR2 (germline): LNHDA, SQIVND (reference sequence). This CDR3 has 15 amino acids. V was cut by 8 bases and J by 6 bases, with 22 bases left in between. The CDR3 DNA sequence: TGTGCCAGTCTCGGTCGGGGGACGGGGAAATCTGAAGCTTTCTTT. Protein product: CASLGRGTGKSEAFF.

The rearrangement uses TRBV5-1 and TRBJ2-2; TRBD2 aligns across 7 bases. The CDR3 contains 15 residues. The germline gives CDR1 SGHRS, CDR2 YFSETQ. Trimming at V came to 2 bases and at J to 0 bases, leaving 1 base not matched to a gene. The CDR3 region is CASSFSGANTGELFF. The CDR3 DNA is TGCGCCAGCAGCTTCAGCGGGGCGAACACCGGGGAGCTGTTTTTT. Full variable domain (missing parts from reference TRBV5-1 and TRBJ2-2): KAGVTQTPRYLIKTRGQQVTLSCSPISGHRSVSWYQQTPGQGLQFLFEYFSETQRNKGNFPGRFSGRQFSNSRSEMNVSTLELGDSALYLCASSFSGANTGELFFGEGSRLTVL.

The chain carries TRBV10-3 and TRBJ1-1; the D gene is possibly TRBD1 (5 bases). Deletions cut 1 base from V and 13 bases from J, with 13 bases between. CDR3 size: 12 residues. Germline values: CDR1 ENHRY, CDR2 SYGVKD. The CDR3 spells CAISEFREVVFF. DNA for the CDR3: TGTGCCATCAGTGAGTTCAGGGAGGTCGTTTTCTTT.

The CDR3 spells CASSLDPGGGRQFF. CDR3 bases: TGTGCCAGCAGCCTCGATCCGGGTGGGGGGAGGCAGTTCTTC. V is TRBV14 and J is TRBJ2-1; possible D gene TRBD2, 6 bases. V was shortened by 4 bases and J by 12 bases, with 19 bases between the two germline ends. Germline assignment: CDR1 SGHDN and CDR2 FVKESK. This CDR3 spans 14 amino acids.